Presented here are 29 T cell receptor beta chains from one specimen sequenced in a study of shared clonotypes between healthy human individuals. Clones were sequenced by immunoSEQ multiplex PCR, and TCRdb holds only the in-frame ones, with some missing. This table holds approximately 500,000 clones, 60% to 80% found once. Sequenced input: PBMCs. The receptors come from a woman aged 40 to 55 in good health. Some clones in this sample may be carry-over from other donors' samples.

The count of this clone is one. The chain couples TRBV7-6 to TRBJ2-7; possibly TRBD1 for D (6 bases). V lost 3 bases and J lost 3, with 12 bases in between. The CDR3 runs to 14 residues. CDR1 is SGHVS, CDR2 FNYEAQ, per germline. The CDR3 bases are TGTGCCAGCAGCTTTCGGCAGGGGTACTACGAGCAGTACTTC. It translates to CASSFRQGYYEQYF. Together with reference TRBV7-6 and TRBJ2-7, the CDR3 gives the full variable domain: GAGVSQSPRYKVTKRGQDVALRCDPISGHVSLYWYRQALGQGPEFLTYFNYEAQQDKSGLPNDRFSAERPEGSISTLTIQRTEQRDSAMYRCASSFRQGYYEQYFGPGTRLTVT.

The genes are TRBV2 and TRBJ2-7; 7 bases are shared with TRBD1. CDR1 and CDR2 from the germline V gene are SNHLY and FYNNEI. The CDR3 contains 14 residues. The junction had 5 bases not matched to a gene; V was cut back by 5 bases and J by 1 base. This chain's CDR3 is CASSPGTESYEQYF. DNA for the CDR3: TGTGCCAGCAGTCCAGGGACAGAATCCTACGAGCAGTACTTC.

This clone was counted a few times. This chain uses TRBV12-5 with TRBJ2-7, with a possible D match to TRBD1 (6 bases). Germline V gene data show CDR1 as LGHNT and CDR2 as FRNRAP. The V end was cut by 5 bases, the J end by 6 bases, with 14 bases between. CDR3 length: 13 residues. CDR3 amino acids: CASGAGVDGEQYF. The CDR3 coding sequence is TGTGCTAGTGGTGCAGGGGTGGACGGCGAGCAGTACTTC.

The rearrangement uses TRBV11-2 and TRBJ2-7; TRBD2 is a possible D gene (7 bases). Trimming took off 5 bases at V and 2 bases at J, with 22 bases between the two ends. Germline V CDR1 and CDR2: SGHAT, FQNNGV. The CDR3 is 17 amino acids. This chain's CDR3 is CASSPKGGDLPPYEQYF. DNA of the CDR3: TGTGCCAGCAGCCCGAAGGGGGGGGACCTCCCGCCCTACGAGCAGTACTTC. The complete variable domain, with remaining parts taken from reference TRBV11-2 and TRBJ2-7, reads EAGVAQSPRYKIIEKRQSVAFWCNPISGHATLYWYQQILGQGPKLLIQFQNNGVVDDSQLPKDRFSAERLKGVDSTLKIQPAKLEDSAVYLCASSPKGGDLPPYEQYFGPGTRLTVT.

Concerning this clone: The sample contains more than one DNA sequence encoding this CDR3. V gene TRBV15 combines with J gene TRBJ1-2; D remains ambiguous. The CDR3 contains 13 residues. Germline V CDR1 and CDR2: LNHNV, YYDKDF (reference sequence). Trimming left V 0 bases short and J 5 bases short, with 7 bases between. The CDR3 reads CATSRDRHYGYTF. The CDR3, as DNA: TGTGCCACCAGCAGAGATCGCCATTATGGCTACACCTTC.

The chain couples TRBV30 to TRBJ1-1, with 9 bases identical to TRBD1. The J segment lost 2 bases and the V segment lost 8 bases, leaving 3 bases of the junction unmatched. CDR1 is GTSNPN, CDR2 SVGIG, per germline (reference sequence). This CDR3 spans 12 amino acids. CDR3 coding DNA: TGTGCCGGGGACAGGGTAAACACTGAAGCTTTCTTT. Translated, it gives CAGDRVNTEAFF. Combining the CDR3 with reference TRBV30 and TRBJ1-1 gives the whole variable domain SQTIHQWPATLVQPVGSPLSLECTVEGTSNPNLYWYRQAAGRGLQLLFYSVGIGQISSEVPQNLSASRPQDRQFILSSKKLLLSDSGFYLCAGDRVNTEAFFGQGTRLTVV.

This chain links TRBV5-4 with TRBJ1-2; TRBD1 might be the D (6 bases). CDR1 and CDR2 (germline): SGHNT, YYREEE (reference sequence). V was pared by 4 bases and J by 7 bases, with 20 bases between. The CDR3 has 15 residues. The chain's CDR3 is CASSPPSGDSGGYTF. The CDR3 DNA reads TGTGCCAGCAGCCCACCCTCAGGGGATTCCGGTGGCTACACCTTC.

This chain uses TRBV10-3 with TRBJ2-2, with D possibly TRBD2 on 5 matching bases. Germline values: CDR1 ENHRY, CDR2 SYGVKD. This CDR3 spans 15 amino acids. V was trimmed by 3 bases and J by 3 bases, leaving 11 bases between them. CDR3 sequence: CAISEQRSYTGELFF. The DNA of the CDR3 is TGTGCCATCAGTGAACAGCGGAGTTACACCGGGGAGCTGTTTTTT.

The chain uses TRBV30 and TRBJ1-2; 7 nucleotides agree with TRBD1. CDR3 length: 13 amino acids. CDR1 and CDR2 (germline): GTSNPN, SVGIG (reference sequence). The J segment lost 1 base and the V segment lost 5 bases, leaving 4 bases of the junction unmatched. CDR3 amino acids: CAWGDSFNYGYTF. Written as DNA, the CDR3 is TGTGCCTGGGGGGACAGCTTTAACTATGGCTACACCTTC.

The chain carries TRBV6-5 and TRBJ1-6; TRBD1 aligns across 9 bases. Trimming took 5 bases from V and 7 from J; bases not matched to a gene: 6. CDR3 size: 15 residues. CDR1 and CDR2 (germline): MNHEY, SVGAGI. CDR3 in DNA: TGTGCCAGCAGTCGATCGGGACAGGGAAATTCACCCCTCCACTTT. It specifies CASSRSGQGNSPLHF.

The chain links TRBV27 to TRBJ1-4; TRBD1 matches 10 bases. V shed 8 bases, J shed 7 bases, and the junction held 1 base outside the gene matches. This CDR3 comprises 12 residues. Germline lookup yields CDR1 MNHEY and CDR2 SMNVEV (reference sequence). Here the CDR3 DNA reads TGTGCCAGCGGGACAGGGGCTGAAAAACTGTTTTTT. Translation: CASGTGAEKLFF.

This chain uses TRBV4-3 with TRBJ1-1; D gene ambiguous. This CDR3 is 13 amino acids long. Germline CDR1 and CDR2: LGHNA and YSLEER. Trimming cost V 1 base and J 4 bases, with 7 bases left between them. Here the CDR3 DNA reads TGCGCCAGCAGCCAAGCAGAGGGCACTGAAGCTTTCTTT. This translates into CASSQAEGTEAFF.

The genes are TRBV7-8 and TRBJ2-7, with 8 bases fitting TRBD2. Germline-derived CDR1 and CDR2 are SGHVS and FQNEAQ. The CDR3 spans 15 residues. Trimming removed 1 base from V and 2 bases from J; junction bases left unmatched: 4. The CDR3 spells CASSLGLAMTYEQYF. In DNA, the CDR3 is TGTGCCAGCAGCTTAGGACTAGCGATGACCTACGAGCAGTACTTC.

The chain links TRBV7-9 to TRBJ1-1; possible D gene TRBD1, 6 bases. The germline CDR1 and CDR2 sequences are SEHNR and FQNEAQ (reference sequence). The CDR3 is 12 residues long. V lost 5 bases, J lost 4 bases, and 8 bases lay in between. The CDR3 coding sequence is TGTGCCAGCAGCCCGGACAGCACTGAAGCTTTCTTT. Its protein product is CASSPDSTEAFF.

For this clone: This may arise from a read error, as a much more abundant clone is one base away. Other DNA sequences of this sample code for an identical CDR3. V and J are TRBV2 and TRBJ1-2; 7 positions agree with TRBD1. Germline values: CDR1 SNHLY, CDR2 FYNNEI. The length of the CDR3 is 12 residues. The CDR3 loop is CASDRDGYGYTF. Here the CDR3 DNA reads TGTGCCAGCGACAGGGATGGCTATGGTTACACCTTC. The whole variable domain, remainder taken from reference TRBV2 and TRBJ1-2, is EPEVTQTPSHQVTQMGQEVILRCVPISNHLYFYWYRQILGQKVEFLVSFYNNEISEKSEIFDDQFSVERPDGSNFTLKIRSTKLEDSAMYFCASDRDGYGYTFGSGTRLTVV.

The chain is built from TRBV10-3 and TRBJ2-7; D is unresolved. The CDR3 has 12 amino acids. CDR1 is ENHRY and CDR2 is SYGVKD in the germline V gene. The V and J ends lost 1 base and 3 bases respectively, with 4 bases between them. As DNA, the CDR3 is TGTGCCATCAGTGAGTACGACTACGAGCAGTACTTC. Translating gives CAISEYDYEQYF.

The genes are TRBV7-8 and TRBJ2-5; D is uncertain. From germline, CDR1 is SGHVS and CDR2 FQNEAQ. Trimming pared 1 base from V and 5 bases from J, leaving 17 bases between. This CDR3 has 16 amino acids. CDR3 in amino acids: CASSLVSYSQGETQYF. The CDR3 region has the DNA TGTGCCAGCAGCTTAGTGTCTTACAGTCAAGGGGAGACCCAGTACTTC.

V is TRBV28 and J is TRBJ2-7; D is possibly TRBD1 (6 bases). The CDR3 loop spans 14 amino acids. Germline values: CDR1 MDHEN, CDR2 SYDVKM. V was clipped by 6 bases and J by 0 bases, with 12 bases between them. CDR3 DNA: TGTGCCAGCAGGGCGACAGGCAACTCCTACGAGCAGTACTTC. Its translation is CASRATGNSYEQYF.

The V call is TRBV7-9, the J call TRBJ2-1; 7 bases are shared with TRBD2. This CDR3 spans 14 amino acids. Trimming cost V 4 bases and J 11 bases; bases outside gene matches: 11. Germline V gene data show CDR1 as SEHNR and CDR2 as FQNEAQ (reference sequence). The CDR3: CASSWSASGTQQFF. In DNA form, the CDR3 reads TGTGCCAGCAGCTGGTCCGCTAGCGGAACCCAGCAGTTCTTC.

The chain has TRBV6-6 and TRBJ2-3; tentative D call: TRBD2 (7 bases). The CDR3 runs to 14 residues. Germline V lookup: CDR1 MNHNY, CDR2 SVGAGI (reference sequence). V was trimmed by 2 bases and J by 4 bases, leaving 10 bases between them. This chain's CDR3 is CASSYRGGADTQYF. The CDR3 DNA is TGTGCCAGCAGTTACCGAGGGGGGGCAGATACGCAGTATTTT.

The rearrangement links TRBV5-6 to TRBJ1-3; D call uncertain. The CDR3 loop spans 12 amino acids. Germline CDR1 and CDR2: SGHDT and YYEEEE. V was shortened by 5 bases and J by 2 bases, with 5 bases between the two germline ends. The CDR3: CASRAAGNTIYF. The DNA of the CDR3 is TGTGCCAGCAGAGCAGCTGGAAACACCATATATTTT. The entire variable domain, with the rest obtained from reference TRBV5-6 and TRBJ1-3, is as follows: DAGVTQSPTHLIKTRGQQVTLRCSPKSGHDTVSWYQQALGQGPQFIFQYYEEEERQRGNFPDRFSGHQFPNYSSELNVNALLLGDSALYLCASRAAGNTIYFGEGSWLTVV.

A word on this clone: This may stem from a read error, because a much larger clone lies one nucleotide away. CDR3 sequence reads: CAWGGGGGQENQPQHF. The DNA for the CDR3 is TGTGCCTGGGGTGGCGGCGGGGGGCAGGAGAACCAGCCCCAGCATTTT. The genes are TRBV30 and TRBJ1-5; possibly TRBD1 for D (6 bases). Trimming left V 5 bases short and J 7 bases short, with 24 bases between. The CDR3 has 16 residues. CDR1 is GTSNPN and CDR2 is SVGIG in the germline V gene (reference sequence).

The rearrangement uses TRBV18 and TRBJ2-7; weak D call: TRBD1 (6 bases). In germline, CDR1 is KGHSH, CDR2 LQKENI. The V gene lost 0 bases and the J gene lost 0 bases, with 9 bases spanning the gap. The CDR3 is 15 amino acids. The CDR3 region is CASSPPPRGSYEQYF. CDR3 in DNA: TGTGCCAGCTCACCACCGCCCAGGGGCTCCTACGAGCAGTACTTC.

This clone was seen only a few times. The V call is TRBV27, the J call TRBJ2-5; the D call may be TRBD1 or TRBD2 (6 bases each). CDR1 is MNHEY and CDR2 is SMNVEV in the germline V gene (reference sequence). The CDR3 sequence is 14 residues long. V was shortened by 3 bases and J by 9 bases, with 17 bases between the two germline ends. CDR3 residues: CASSFSRGAFAQYF. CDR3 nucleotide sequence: TGTGCCAGCAGTTTTAGTAGGGGGGCATTCGCCCAGTACTTC.

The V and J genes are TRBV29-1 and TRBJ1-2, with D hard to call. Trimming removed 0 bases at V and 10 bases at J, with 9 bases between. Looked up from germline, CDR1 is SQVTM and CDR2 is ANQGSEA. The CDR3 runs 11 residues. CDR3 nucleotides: TGCAGCGTTGAAGAATATGGCGACTACACCTTC. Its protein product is CSVEEYGDYTF.

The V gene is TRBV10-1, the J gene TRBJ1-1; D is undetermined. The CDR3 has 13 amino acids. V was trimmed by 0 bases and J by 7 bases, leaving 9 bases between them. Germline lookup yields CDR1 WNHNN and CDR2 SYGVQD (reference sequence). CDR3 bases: TGCGCCAGCAGTGAGTCTGGTCTAGATGAAGCTTTCTTT. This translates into CASSESGLDEAFF.

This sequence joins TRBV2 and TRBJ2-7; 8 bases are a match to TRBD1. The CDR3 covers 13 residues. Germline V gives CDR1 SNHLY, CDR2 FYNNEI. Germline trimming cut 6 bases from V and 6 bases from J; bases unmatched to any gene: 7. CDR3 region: CASRAGTGLEQYF. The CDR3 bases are TGTGCCAGCAGAGCCGGGACAGGCCTCGAGCAGTACTTC.

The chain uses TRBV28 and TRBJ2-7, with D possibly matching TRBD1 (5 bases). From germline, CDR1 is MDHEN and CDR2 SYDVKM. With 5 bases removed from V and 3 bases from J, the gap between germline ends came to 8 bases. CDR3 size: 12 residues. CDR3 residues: CASSETDYEQYF. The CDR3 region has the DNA TGTGCCAGCAGTGAGACAGACTACGAGCAGTACTTC.

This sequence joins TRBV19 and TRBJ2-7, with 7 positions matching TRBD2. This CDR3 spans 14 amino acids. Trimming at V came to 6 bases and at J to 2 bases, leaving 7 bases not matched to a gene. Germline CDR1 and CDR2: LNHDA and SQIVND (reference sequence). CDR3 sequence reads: CASSPQRGPYEQYF. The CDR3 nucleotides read TGTGCCAGTAGCCCCCAGCGGGGCCCCTACGAGCAGTACTTC.